This TCR beta chain comes out of a study of blood T cell repertoires in COVID-19. Assignment of participants to cohorts was predicated upon participant-reported clinical history. Germline CDR1 LGHNA, CDR2 YSLEER. V shed 3 bases and J shed 5 bases, with 10 bases lying between them. The CDR3 loop spans 14 amino acids. Profiled with immunoSEQ multiplex PCR; TCRdb holds only in-frame clones, not every one. This table has roughly 500,000 clones, more than 75% appearing once. This receptor was identified in a woman in her forties who had recovered from COVID-19. V usage is TRBV4-3 and J usage is TRBJ2-2, with TRBD2 as a possible D gene (6 bases). Input material: PBMCs or T cells enriched from blood (not recorded which). In DNA form, the CDR3 reads TGCGCCAGCAGCCACCCGGGGGAAACCGGGGAGCTGTTTTTT. This encodes CASSHPGETGELFF.